This T cell receptor beta chain was identified during a study of cytomegalovirus exposure and HLA in healthy donors. Trimming at V came to 0 bases and at J to 2 bases, leaving 5 bases not matched to a gene. The CDR3 runs 16 residues. Germline values: CDR1 MNHNS, CDR2 SASEGT. Both 60 Vbeta primers and 13 Jbeta primers went into the PCR. The repertoire was sequenced with immunoSEQ multiplex PCR; TCRdb's copy has only in-frame clones and lacks some. The sample has 150,000 or so clones, over 70% seen once. The material sequenced was PBMCs. The sequence derives from a woman aged 40-49 years in good health and CMV-seronegative. V and J are TRBV6-1 and TRBJ2-3; 7 bases match TRBD2. The CDR3: CASSEAGGSATDTQYF. In DNA form, the CDR3 reads TGTGCCAGCAGTGAAGCCGGGGGGTCCGCCACAGATACGCAGTATTTT.